One T cell receptor (beta chain) is described in this entry. Its target is not known. TCRdb's copy holds only in-frame clones and misses some; the assay was immunoSEQ multiplex PCR. The data hold 380,000 or so clones, with about 87% observed a single time. Treatment here: 15 to 20 received Ad26.COV2.S at low or high dose, single or two shots; roughly 5 received placebo; per-sample allocation not given. Samples came from day 63 after the first vaccine or placebo injection. The data belong to a study of Ad26.COV2.S vaccination and SARS-CoV-2 variants. About the study: Into the muscle, Ad26.COV2.S was dosed once or twice, 56 days apart. Findings and limits, study-wide: Substantial post-vaccination breadth of spike-specific CD8+ and CD4+ T cell responses was reported.

The source material was peripheral blood, sampled in a trial of Ad26.COV2.S vaccine versus placebo. The sequence was collected from a person aged 18-60 years who received the Ad26.COV2.S COVID-19 vaccine or a placebo.

The CDR3 DNA follows: TGTGCCAGCGCCTACCACGGGGGAATCTACGAGCAGTACTTC. Amino acid sequence: CASAYHGGIYEQYF. V usage is TRBV19 and J usage is TRBJ2-7; D possibly corresponds to TRBD2 (6 bases). The CDR3 consists of 14 residues. The V and J ends lost 9 bases and 3 bases respectively, with 18 bases between them. Looked up from germline, CDR1 is LNHDA and CDR2 is SQIVND (reference sequence).